This TCR beta chain comes out of a study of cytomegalovirus exposure and HLA in healthy donors. PCR involved 60 Vbeta and 13 Jbeta primers. Clones were sequenced by immunoSEQ multiplex PCR, and TCRdb holds only the in-frame ones, with some missing. The table lists under 150,000 clones, roughly four fifths of them singletons. The CDR3 is 13 amino acids. V lost 3 bases and J lost 0, with 9 bases in between. From germline, CDR1 is GTSNPN and CDR2 SVGIG (reference sequence). The sample consisted of PBMCs. This clonotype was obtained from a young man in good health and CMV-seropositive. V usage is TRBV30 and J usage is TRBJ2-7; D might be TRBD2 (5 bases). CDR3 protein: CAWRYRGSYEQYF. The CDR3 DNA is TGTGCCTGGAGGTACCGGGGCTCCTACGAGCAGTACTTC.